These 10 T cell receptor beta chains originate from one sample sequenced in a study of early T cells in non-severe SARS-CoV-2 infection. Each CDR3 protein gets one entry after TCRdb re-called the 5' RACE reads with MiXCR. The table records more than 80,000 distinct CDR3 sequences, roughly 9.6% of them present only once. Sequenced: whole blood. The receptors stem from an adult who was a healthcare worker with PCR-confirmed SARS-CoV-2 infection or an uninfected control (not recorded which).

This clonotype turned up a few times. The CDR3 DNA follows: TGCAGTGCTAGAAGTACAGATACGCAGTATTTT. This sequence encodes CSARSTDTQYF. The chain recombines TRBV20-1 with TRBJ2-3; D gene ambiguous. Germline V gene data show CDR1 as DFQATT and CDR2 as SNEGSKA (reference sequence). The CDR3 runs 11 residues. V shed 2 bases and J shed 3 bases, with 3 bases lying between them.

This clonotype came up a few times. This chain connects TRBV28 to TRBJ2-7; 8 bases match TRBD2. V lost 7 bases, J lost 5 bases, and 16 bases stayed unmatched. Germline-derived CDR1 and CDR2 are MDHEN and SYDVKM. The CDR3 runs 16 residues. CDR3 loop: CASTPRRSGSHNEQYF. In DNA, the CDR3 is TGTGCCAGCACCCCCCGAAGGAGCGGGAGTCACAACGAGCAGTACTTC.

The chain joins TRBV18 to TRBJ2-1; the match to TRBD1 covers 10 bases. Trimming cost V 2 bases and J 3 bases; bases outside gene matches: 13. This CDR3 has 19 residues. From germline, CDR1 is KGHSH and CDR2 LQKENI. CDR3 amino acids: CASSPNTWFGTGDYNEQFF. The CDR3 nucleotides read TGTGCCAGCTCACCAAATACCTGGTTCGGGACAGGGGACTACAATGAGCAGTTCTTC.

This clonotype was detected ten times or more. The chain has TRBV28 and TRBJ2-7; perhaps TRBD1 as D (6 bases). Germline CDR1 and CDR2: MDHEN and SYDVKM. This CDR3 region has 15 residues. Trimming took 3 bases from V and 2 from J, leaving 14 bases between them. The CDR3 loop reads CASSFQDSLAYEQYF. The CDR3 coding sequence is TGTGCCAGCAGTTTCCAGGACAGCCTAGCCTACGAGCAGTACTTC.

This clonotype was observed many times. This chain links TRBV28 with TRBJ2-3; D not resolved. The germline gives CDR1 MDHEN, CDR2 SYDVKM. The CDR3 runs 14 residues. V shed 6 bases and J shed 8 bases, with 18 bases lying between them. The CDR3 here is CASSAAVLKTTQYF. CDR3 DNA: TGTGCCAGCAGCGCAGCAGTCCTCAAGACTACGCAGTATTTT.

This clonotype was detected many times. CDR3 in amino acids: CASSQLPGSAFF. The CDR3 bases are TGTGCCAGCAGCCAGTTACCGGGGAGCGCTTTCTTT. J is TRBJ1-1 and V is TRBV5-5; no clear D. The V gene lost 4 bases and the J gene lost 11 bases, with 15 bases spanning the gap. The CDR3 is 12 amino acids. Germline V gives CDR1 SGHKS, CDR2 YYEKEE (reference sequence).

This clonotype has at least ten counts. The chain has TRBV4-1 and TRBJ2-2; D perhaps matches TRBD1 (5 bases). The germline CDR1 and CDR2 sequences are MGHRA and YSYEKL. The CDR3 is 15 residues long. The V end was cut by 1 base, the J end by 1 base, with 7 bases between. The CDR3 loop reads CASSQGQGNTGELFF. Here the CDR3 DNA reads TGCGCCAGCAGCCAAGGGCAGGGGAACACCGGGGAGCTGTTTTTT.

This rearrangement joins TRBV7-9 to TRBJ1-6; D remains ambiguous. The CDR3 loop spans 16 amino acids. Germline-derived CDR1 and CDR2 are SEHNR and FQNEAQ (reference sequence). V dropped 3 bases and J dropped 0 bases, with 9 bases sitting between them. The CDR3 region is CASSFAVPSYNSPLHF. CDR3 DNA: TGTGCCAGCAGCTTTGCAGTTCCCTCCTATAATTCACCCCTCCACTTT.

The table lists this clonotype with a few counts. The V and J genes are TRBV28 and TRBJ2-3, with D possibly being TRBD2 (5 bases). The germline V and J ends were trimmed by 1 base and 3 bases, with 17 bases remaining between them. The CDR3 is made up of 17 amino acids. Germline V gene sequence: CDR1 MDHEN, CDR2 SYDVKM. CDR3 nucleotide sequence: TGTGCCAGCAGTTTATTCGGGTCCCCACTAGAGACAGATACGCAGTATTTT. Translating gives CASSLFGSPLETDTQYF.

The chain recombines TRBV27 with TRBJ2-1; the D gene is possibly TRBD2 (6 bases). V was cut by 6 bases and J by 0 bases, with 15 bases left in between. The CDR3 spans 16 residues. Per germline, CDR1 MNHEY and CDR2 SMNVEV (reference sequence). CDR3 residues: CASSPGTFSSYNEQFF. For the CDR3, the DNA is TGTGCCAGCAGCCCCGGGACTTTCAGCTCCTACAATGAGCAGTTCTTC.